Shown below are 10 T cell receptor beta chains from a single sample sequenced in a study of cytomegalovirus exposure and HLA in healthy donors. Researchers ran the PCR with 60 Vbeta and 13 Jbeta primers. Here immunoSEQ multiplex PCR was the method, and the copy in TCRdb shows in-frame clones only, minus some. The table shows about 140,000 clones, with 80% occurring only once. What was sequenced was PBMCs. The receptors here all came from a man aged 35 to 55 in good health and CMV-seronegative.

V and J are TRBV10-2 and TRBJ1-6; D may be TRBD1 (6 bases). V was clipped by 1 base and J by 7 bases, with 11 bases between them. CDR1 is WSHSY, CDR2 SAAADI, per germline. CDR3 length: 15 residues. CDR3 DNA: TGCGCCAGCAGTGAGTGGGGGACACTAAATTCACCCCTCCACTTT. Its translation: CASSEWGTLNSPLHF.

This chain uses TRBV13 with TRBJ2-7, with D possibly matching TRBD2 (6 bases). V was pared by 3 bases and J by 5 bases, with 23 bases between. Per germline, CDR1 PRHDT and CDR2 FYEKMQ (reference sequence). The CDR3 contains 17 residues. The CDR3 region has the DNA TGTGCCAGCAGCTTGAAAAAGATCGGGACTCAAACCCACGAGCAGTACTTC. Its translation: CASSLKKIGTQTHEQYF.

This clone showed up just once. The chain carries TRBV7-6 and TRBJ2-3; D perhaps matches TRBD1 (5 bases). The CDR3 totals 16 residues. CDR1 SGHVS and CDR2 FNYEAQ come from the germline V gene. The V end was cut by 2 bases, the J end by 1 base, with 13 bases between. The CDR3 region has the DNA TGTGCCAGCAGCTTAAGGGGCGTTGGCGGCACAGATACGCAGTATTTT. This encodes CASSLRGVGGTDTQYF.

This clone showed up just a few times. The chain joins TRBV21-1 to TRBJ1-2. TRBV21-1 is noted as a pseudogene. The CDR3 loop spans 14 amino acids. The CDR3 DNA reads as TGTGCCAGCAGCAAAGTCCACGGTAACTATGGCTACACCTTC. This gives the protein CASSKVHGNYGYTF.

Only a few counts were recorded for this clone. V usage is TRBV4-1 and J usage is TRBJ1-4; D is undetermined. Germline CDR1 MGHRA, CDR2 YSYEKL. V lost 3 bases and J lost 1, with 12 bases in between. The CDR3 is made up of 16 amino acids. This chain's CDR3 is CASSQDRLVTNEKLFF. Written as DNA, the CDR3 is TGCGCCAGCAGCCAGGACCGACTAGTAACTAATGAAAAACTGTTTTTT.

The chain joins TRBV18 to TRBJ1-4, with a weak D call TRBD1 (5 bases). Germline CDR1 is KGHSH and CDR2 is LQKENI. The CDR3 sequence is 15 residues long. The ends were cut back, 2 bases at V and 3 bases at J, with 10 bases in the middle. CDR3 in amino acids: CASSPDSTANEKLFF. Here the CDR3 DNA reads TGTGCCAGCTCACCAGACAGCACAGCTAATGAAAAACTGTTTTTT.

This clone was seen just once. This chain connects TRBV5-1 to TRBJ2-7; unclear D gene. The CDR3 extends over 13 amino acids. V lost 4 bases, J lost 3 bases, and 11 bases lay in between. CDR1 is SGHRS, CDR2 YFSETQ, per germline. The CDR3 DNA is TGCGCCAGCAGCGAACAGCCGAACTACGAGCAGTACTTC. This encodes CASSEQPNYEQYF.

This clone was detected only a few times. CDR3: CARSLLAGHIHQPQHF. CDR3 sequence (DNA): TGTGCCAGAAGCTTGTTGGCGGGTCATATTCATCAGCCCCAGCATTTT. The chain recombines TRBV5-3 with TRBJ1-5; no definite D call. TRBV5-3 is an ORF, and what it does is uncertain. The CDR3 loop spans 16 amino acids. The V end was cut by 1 base, the J end by 5 bases, with 16 bases between.

This clone was observed a few times. V and J are TRBV5-1 and TRBJ2-3, with TRBD2 matching over 9 bases. Per germline, CDR1 SGHRS and CDR2 YFSETQ. V lost 3 bases to trimming and J lost 0 bases; unmatched junction nucleotides: 2. The CDR3 runs 15 residues. CDR3 amino acids: CASSSSGISTDTQYF. CDR3 DNA: TGCGCCAGCAGCTCTAGCGGGATAAGCACAGATACGCAGTATTTT.

The chain carries TRBV25-1 and TRBJ1-2; the D is unclear. There are 12 residues in the CDR3. CDR1 MGHDK and CDR2 SYGVNS come from the germline V gene. Trimming pared 4 bases from V and 8 bases from J, leaving 11 bases between. The CDR3 nucleotides read TGTGCCAGCAGTGTTGTCCCCCTAGGCTACACCTTC. The encoded protein is CASSVVPLGYTF.